The clone carrying this T cell receptor (beta chain) came up once. As yet, its antigen is unknown. The junction departs from the called germline gene at one end, perhaps through a read error. These data are taken from a study of tumor and adjacent non-tumor tissue in lung cancer. As for the study in general: Histology: 12 adenocarcinoma, a couple of squamous cell carcinoma, 1 small cell lung cancer. Study-level findings and limits: Normal lung showed higher cumulative top 100 clone frequency than tumor.

There are 11 residues in the CDR3. Germline CDR1 and CDR2: SGHVS and FQNEAQ. The library came from three nested PCR rounds adapted from ARM-PCR protocols. TCRdb re-called the multiplex PCR reads with MiXCR, one entry per CDR3 protein. The sample lists around 120,000 distinct CDR3 sequences, 66% seen once, with roughly 13% in the top ten. This sample's RNA came from whole unsorted tissue. Between August and November 2014, newly diagnosed, chemotherapy-naive lung cancer patients underwent thoracic surgery in China. Sample: lung tumor tissue. The chain couples TRBV7-8 to TRBJ2-5; possibly TRBD1 or TRBD2 for D (5 bases each). The sequence derives from a man aged 25-45 years with non-small cell lung cancer. The CDR3 DNA follows: TGTGCCAGCAGCTTAGGAGGGACCCAATACTTC. Residues: CASSLGGTQYF.